This TCR beta chain was sequenced during a study of CD8 T cells in ankylosing spondylitis. General study points: What appeared characteristic of ankylosing spondylitis blood was a TCR beta motif of fewer than ten highly homologous variants.

Remarks on this clonotype: Its antigen is still unknown.

TCRdb itself ran the 5' RACE reads through MiXCR, one entry per CDR3 protein. The sample has roughly 400,000 distinct CDR3 sequences; approximately 20% are singletons. This CDR3 contains 15 residues. Trimming at V came to 5 bases and at J to 1 base, leaving 4 bases not matched to a gene. Sample: blood, either unsorted or a sorted T cell fraction (not recorded which). The clonotype originates from a male donor with ankylosing spondylitis. This rearrangement joins TRBV12-3 or TRBV12-4 to TRBJ2-7; 11 bases map to TRBD1. CDR3 nucleotide sequence: TGTGCCAGCAGTAAGGACAGGGGGCCTTCCTACGAGCAGTACTTC. This codes for CASSKDRGPSYEQYF.